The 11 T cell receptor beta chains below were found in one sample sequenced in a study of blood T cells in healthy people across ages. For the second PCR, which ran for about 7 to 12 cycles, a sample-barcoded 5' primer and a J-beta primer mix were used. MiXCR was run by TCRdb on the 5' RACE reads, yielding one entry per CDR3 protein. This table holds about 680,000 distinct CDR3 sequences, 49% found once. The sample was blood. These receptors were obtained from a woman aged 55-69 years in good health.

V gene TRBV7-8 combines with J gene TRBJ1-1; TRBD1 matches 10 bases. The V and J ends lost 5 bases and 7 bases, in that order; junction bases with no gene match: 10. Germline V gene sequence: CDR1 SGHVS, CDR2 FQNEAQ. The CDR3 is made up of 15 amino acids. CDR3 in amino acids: CASSATGTGEREAFF. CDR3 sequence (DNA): TGTGCCAGCAGCGCCACGGGGACAGGGGAGCGTGAAGCTTTCTTT.

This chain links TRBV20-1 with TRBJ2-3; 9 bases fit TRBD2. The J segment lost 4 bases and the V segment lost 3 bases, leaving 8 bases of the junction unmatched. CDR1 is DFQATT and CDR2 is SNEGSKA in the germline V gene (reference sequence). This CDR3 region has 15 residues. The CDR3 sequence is CSARLAGSLADTQYF. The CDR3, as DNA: TGCAGTGCTAGGCTAGCGGGAAGCTTGGCAGATACGCAGTATTTT.

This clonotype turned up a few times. The CDR3 here is CSARDGRGKEKLFF. Here the CDR3 DNA reads TGCAGTGCTAGAGACGGCAGGGGGAAGGAAAAACTGTTTTTT. The chain is built from TRBV20-1 and TRBJ1-4, with 7 bases that match TRBD1. The CDR3 length is 14 residues. J was trimmed by 8 bases and V by 0 bases; bases with no gene match: 6. The V gene's germline CDR1 is DFQATT and CDR2 SNEGSKA (reference sequence).

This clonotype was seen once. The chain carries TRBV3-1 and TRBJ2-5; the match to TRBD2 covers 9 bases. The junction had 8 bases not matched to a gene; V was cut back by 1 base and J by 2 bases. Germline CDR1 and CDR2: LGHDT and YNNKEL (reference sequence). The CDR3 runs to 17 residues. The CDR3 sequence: CASSQGKAGGPQETQYF. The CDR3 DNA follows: TGTGCCAGCAGCCAAGGCAAAGCGGGAGGCCCACAAGAGACCCAGTACTTC.

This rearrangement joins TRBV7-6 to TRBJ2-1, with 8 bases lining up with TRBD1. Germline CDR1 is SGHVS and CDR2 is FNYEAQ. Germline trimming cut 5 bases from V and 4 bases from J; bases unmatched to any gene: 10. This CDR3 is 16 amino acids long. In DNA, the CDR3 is TGTGCCAGCAGCACTTCTCGACAGGGGAGGTACAATGAGCAGTTCTTC. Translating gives CASSTSRQGRYNEQFF.

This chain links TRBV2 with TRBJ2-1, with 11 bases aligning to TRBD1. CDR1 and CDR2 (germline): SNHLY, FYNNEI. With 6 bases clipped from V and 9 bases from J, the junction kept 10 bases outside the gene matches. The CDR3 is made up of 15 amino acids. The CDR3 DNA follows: TGTGCCAGCAGCATTGAGGGACAGGGGGAGGTTGAGCAGTTCTTC. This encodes CASSIEGQGEVEQFF.

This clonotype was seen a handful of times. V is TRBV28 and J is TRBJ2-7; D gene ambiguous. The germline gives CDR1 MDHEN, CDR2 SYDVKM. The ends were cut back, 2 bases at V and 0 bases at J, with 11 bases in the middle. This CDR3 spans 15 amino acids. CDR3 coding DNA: TGTGCCAGCAGTTTAGTAGGATTTCTCTCCTACGAGCAGTACTTC. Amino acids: CASSLVGFLSYEQYF.

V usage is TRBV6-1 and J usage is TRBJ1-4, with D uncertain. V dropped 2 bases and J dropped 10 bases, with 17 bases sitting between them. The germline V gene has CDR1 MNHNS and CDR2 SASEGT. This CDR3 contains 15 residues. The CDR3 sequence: CASSETFHTGRKLFF. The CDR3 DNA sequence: TGTGCCAGCAGTGAAACGTTCCACACTGGTAGAAAACTGTTTTTT.

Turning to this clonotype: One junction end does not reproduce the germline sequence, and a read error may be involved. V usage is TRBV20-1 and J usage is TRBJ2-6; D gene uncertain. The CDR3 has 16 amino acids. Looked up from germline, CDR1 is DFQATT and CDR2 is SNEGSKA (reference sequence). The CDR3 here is CSARDPRSSEANVLTF. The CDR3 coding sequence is TGCAGTGCTAGGGACCCGCGGAGCTCTGAGGCCAACGTCCTGACTTTC.

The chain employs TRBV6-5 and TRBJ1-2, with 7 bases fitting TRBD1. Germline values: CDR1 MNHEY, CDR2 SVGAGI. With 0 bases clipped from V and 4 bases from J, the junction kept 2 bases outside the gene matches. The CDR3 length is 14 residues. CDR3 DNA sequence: TGTGCCAGCAGTTACTCCGACAGGGCCTATGGCTACACCTTC. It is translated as CASSYSDRAYGYTF.

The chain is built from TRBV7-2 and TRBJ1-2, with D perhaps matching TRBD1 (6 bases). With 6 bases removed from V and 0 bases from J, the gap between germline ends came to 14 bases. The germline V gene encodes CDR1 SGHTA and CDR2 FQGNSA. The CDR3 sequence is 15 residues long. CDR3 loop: CASSPTGTTNYGYTF. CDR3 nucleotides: TGTGCCAGCAGTCCCACAGGGACGACTAACTATGGCTACACCTTC.